Following are 29 T cell receptor beta chains from one sample sequenced in a study of T cells in localized non-small cell lung cancer. The assay was immunoSEQ multiplex PCR, and TCRdb's table has in-frame clones only and misses some. The table has fewer than 20,000 clones, about 88% seen once. Sequenced here: peripheral blood, sampled before any cancer treatment. Receptors originate from a female donor of 60 years or more with stage III squamous cell lung carcinoma.

About this clone: This same CDR3 is encoded by further DNA sequences in the sample. The chain has TRBV5-1 and TRBJ1-5, with 12 nucleotides matching TRBD1. The CDR3 has 15 amino acids. Germline V gene data show CDR1 as SGHRS and CDR2 as YFSETQ. V gave up 4 bases and J gave up 6 bases; unmatched junction bases: 5. CDR3 DNA sequence: TGCGCCAGCAGCCCGGGACAGGGGGCGATTCAGCCCCAGCATTTT. Translation gives CASSPGQGAIQPQHF.

A single count supports this clone. DNA for the CDR3: TGTGCCAGCAGCTTTGTAGGTGCGGGAGGAGTATACGAGCAGTACTTC. This codes for CASSFVGAGGVYEQYF. The rearrangement links TRBV12-1 to TRBJ2-7; the table's D call of TRBD2 was not tested on the DNA. TRBV12-1 is given as a pseudogene. The CDR3 totals 16 residues.

The rearrangement uses TRBV10-3 and TRBJ2-1, with TRBD2 identical over 10 bases. The CDR3 length is 15 residues. After removal of 3 bases from V and 6 bases from J, the junction contained 5 bases not matched to a gene. Germline V gives CDR1 ENHRY, CDR2 SYGVKD. CDR3 DNA: TGTGCCATCAGTGATTTCACTAGCGGGATCAATGAGCAGTTCTTC. Translation: CAISDFTSGINEQFF.

The CDR3 region is CASSLGLAGETQYF. In DNA form, the CDR3 reads TGTGCCAGCTCTCTTGGACTAGCGGGAGAGACCCAGTACTTC. J is TRBJ2-5 and V is TRBV18, with TRBD2 matching over 11 bases. V shed 6 bases, J shed 4 bases, and the junction held 4 bases outside the gene matches. The CDR3 length is 14 residues. From germline, CDR1 is KGHSH and CDR2 LQKENI.

This clone was seen a few times. The CDR3 is CATSSRSGNTEAFF. CDR3 nucleotides: TGTGCCACCAGCTCAAGATCGGGCAACACTGAAGCTTTCTTT. The chain has TRBV15 and TRBJ1-1; no clear D gene. CDR3 length: 14 residues. CDR1 and CDR2 (germline): LNHNV, YYDKDF (reference sequence). The V and J ends lost 5 bases and 2 bases respectively, with 12 bases between them.

CDR3 bases: TGTGCCAGCAGAAGGGCGGGGATGGAGACCCAGTACTTC. Protein: CASRRAGMETQYF. This chain uses TRBV2 with TRBJ2-5; D might be TRBD2 (6 bases). From germline, CDR1 is SNHLY and CDR2 FYNNEI. Trimming shortened V by 6 bases and J by 5 bases, and 13 bases separated the two germline ends. This CDR3 is 13 amino acids long. Complete variable domain (other parts from reference TRBV2 and TRBJ2-5): EPEVTQTPSHQVTQMGQEVILRCVPISNHLYFYWYRQILGQKVEFLVSFYNNEISEKSEIFDDQFSVERPDGSNFTLKIRSTKLEDSAMYFCASRRAGMETQYFGPGTRLLVL.

The V and J genes are TRBV19 and TRBJ1-4, with D perhaps matching TRBD1 (5 bases). This CDR3 is 14 amino acids long. V was clipped by 7 bases and J by 6 bases, with 15 bases between them. Looked up from germline, CDR1 is LNHDA and CDR2 is SQIVND (reference sequence). This CDR3 reads CASKSGRLDEKLFF. For the CDR3, the DNA is TGTGCCAGTAAGTCGGGACGGTTGGATGAAAAACTGTTTTTT.

The rearrangement joins TRBV6-6 to TRBJ1-6; D is unresolved. Trimming pared 3 bases from V and 8 bases from J, leaving 11 bases between. This CDR3 comprises 14 residues. The germline gives CDR1 MNHNY, CDR2 SVGAGI (reference sequence). CDR3 coding DNA: TGTGCCAGCAGTTATTCTGGGGAGGATTCACCCCTCCACTTT. As protein: CASSYSGEDSPLHF.

V gene TRBV7-9 combines with J gene TRBJ1-2; possibly TRBD1 for D (5 bases). V was pared by 5 bases and J by 2 bases, with 12 bases between. Germline lookup yields CDR1 SEHNR and CDR2 FQNEAQ (reference sequence). This CDR3 comprises 14 residues. The CDR3 nucleotides read TGTGCCAGCAGCCCGGGGACCGCGAACTATGGCTACACCTTC. The encoded protein is CASSPGTANYGYTF. Filled out from reference TRBV7-9 and TRBJ1-2, the complete variable domain reads DTGVSQNPRHKITKRGQNVTFRCDPISEHNRLYWYRQTLGQGPEFLTYFQNEAQLEKSRLLSDRFSAERPKGSFSTLEIQRTEQGDSAMYLCASSPGTANYGYTFGSGTRLTVV.

This chain connects TRBV4-1 to TRBJ1-1, with TRBD1 as a possible D gene (5 bases). Per the germline V gene, CDR1 is MGHRA and CDR2 is YSYEKL. The ends were cut back, 4 bases at V and 0 bases at J, with 9 bases in the middle. The CDR3 covers 14 residues. DNA of the CDR3: TGCGCCAGCAGCCTCCCGACAGTGAACACTGAAGCTTTCTTT. Encoded protein: CASSLPTVNTEAFF.

The chain links TRBV18 to TRBJ2-7, with D unresolved. The CDR3 consists of 14 residues. Germline loops: CDR1 KGHSH, CDR2 LQKENI. V gave up 1 base and J gave up 7 bases, with 14 bases separating them. CDR3 coding DNA: TGTGCCAGCTCACCACAGGCAGTTCTGGGGGAGCAGTACTTC. Translating gives CASSPQAVLGEQYF.

The chain recombines TRBV7-2 with TRBJ2-5; D remains unclear. Germline values: CDR1 SGHTA, CDR2 FQGNSA. Trimming removed 2 bases from V and 3 bases from J, with 13 bases in between. There are 15 residues in the CDR3. The CDR3 nucleotides read TGTGCCAGCAGCTTAATCTATTACAGCGAAGAGACCCAGTACTTC. Translated, it gives CASSLIYYSEETQYF. Together with reference TRBV7-2 and TRBJ2-5, the CDR3 gives the full variable domain: GAGVSQSPSNKVTEKGKDVELRCDPISGHTALYWYRQSLGQGLEFLIYFQGNSAPDKSGLPSDRFSAERTGGSVSTLTIQRTQQEDSAVYLCASSLIYYSEETQYFGPGTRLLVL.

The V and J genes are TRBV30 and TRBJ2-7; TRBD1 is a possible D gene (6 bases). V was shortened by 5 bases and J by 5 bases, with 19 bases between the two germline ends. This CDR3 is 14 amino acids long. Germline V lookup: CDR1 GTSNPN, CDR2 SVGIG (reference sequence). The CDR3, as DNA: TGTGCCTGGTCCGAAATGGACAGCACAGACGAGCAGTACTTC. This encodes CAWSEMDSTDEQYF. The full variable domain, its missing parts supplied by reference TRBV30 and TRBJ2-7, is SQTIHQWPATLVQPVGSPLSLECTVEGTSNPNLYWYRQAAGRGLQLLFYSVGIGQISSEVPQNLSASRPQDRQFILSSKKLLLSDSGFYLCAWSEMDSTDEQYFGPGTRLTVT.

V gene TRBV5-1 combines with J gene TRBJ1-2, with no clear D. V dropped 7 bases and J dropped 0 bases, with 13 bases sitting between them. The CDR3 totals 14 residues. Germline CDR1 reads SGHRS; CDR2 reads YFSETQ. The CDR3 DNA is TGCGCCAGCGCCCTCGAGGTAGCTAACTATGGCTACACCTTC. Its translation: CASALEVANYGYTF.

The chain combines TRBV5-4 with TRBJ2-7; D may be TRBD1 or TRBD2 (6 bases each). The CDR3 length is 16 residues. V lost 3 bases to trimming and J lost 6 bases, with 22 bases between them. CDR1 and CDR2 from the germline V gene are SGHNT and YYREEE (reference sequence). The chain's CDR3 is CASSSTRTTGGGEQYF. CDR3 sequence (DNA): TGTGCCAGCAGCTCCACCCGGACGACAGGAGGGGGCGAGCAGTACTTC.

This clone was counted a single time. The chain combines TRBV13 with TRBJ2-7; a possible D gene is TRBD2 (6 bases). Germline values: CDR1 PRHDT, CDR2 FYEKMQ (reference sequence). The germline V and J ends were trimmed by 3 bases and 0 bases, with 9 bases remaining between them. This CDR3 contains 14 residues. The CDR3 bases are TGTGCCAGCAGCTTCCGGGACTTCTCCTACGAGCAGTACTTC. Translation gives CASSFRDFSYEQYF.

The chain has TRBV25-1 and TRBJ1-4; the D gene is possibly TRBD1 (6 bases). CDR1 and CDR2 from the germline V gene are MGHDK and SYGVNS. This CDR3 contains 16 residues. V was shortened by 2 bases and J by 8 bases, with 18 bases between the two germline ends. CDR3 protein: CASSETGGRGWEKLFF. The DNA of the CDR3 is TGTGCCAGCAGTGAAACCGGGGGAAGGGGGTGGGAAAAACTGTTTTTT.

The chain carries TRBV25-1 and TRBJ2-1; D perhaps matches TRBD2 (6 bases). The germline gives CDR1 MGHDK, CDR2 SYGVNS. V dropped 2 bases and J dropped 2 bases, with 7 bases sitting between them. CDR3 size: 14 residues. The CDR3 nucleotides read TGTGCCAGCAGTGAAGCGGGGCCCTACAATGAGCAGTTCTTC. This translates into CASSEAGPYNEQFF. Looking up the rest from reference TRBV25-1 and TRBJ2-1 gives the full variable domain: EADIYQTPRYLVIGTGKKITLECSQTMGHDKMYWYQQDPGMELHLIHYSYGVNSTEKGDLSSESTVSRIRTEHFPLTLESARPSHTSQYLCASSEAGPYNEQFFGPGTRLTVL.

The V gene is TRBV19, the J gene TRBJ1-2, with a possible D match to TRBD1 (6 bases). Germline CDR1 is LNHDA and CDR2 is SQIVND (reference sequence). The CDR3 length is 15 residues. V lost 4 bases and J 2 bases, leaving 14 bases between the germline ends. DNA of the CDR3: TGTGCCAGTAGTACCGGGGACATGCGCAACTATGGCTACACCTTC. This encodes CASSTGDMRNYGYTF.

The chain is built from TRBV6-6 and TRBJ2-5, with D perhaps TRBD1 (5 bases). Per germline, CDR1 MNHNY and CDR2 SVGAGI (reference sequence). Trimming cost V 8 bases and J 3 bases, with 13 bases left between them. The CDR3 is made up of 13 amino acids. CDR3 nucleotide sequence: TGTGCCAGCCTACCCCCGACAGAAGAGACCCAGTACTTC. This sequence encodes CASLPPTEETQYF.

The chain employs TRBV6-5 and TRBJ2-5; 9 nucleotides match TRBD2. V lost 6 bases and J lost 3; bases outside the gene matches: 5. Germline V lookup: CDR1 MNHEY, CDR2 SVGAGI. This CDR3 region has 14 residues. CDR3 nucleotide sequence: TGTGCCAGCAGAGGACTAGCGTACGAAGAGACCCAGTACTTC. Amino acid sequence: CASRGLAYEETQYF.

This clone was recorded a few times. The chain carries TRBV5-1 and TRBJ1-2; D is ambiguous. With 0 bases removed from V and 1 base from J, the gap between germline ends came to 7 bases. The germline gives CDR1 SGHRS, CDR2 YFSETQ. The CDR3 is 14 amino acids. CDR3 residues: CASSLGYVNYGYTF. CDR3 coding DNA: TGCGCCAGCAGCTTGGGGTATGTTAACTATGGCTACACCTTC.

J is TRBJ2-2 and V is TRBV28; TRBD2 agrees at 11 bases. The CDR3 covers 16 residues. The germline V gene encodes CDR1 MDHEN and CDR2 SYDVKM. The V segment lost 4 bases and the J segment 7 bases; nucleotides outside the gene matches: 8. The CDR3 spells CASSSRLAGTVGELFF. CDR3 coding DNA: TGTGCCAGCAGTTCCCGACTAGCGGGAACGGTCGGGGAGCTGTTTTTT.

The chain recombines TRBV30 with TRBJ1-6, with TRBD1 identical over 11 bases. V dropped 3 bases and J dropped 9; count of bases not matched to a gene: 7. This CDR3 contains 15 residues. The germline gives CDR1 GTSNPN, CDR2 SVGIG (reference sequence). CDR3 coding DNA: TGTGCCTGGAGAGAGGACAGGGGGCGCGGTTCACCCCTCCACTTT. As protein: CAWREDRGRGSPLHF.

The V and J genes are TRBV5-1 and TRBJ2-1; possible D gene TRBD1, 6 bases. The CDR3 loop spans 16 amino acids. CDR1 is SGHRS, CDR2 YFSETQ, per germline. Trimming left V 0 bases short and J 6 bases short, with 16 bases between. For the CDR3, the DNA is TGCGCCAGCAGCTTGGGAACGACAGGCAGTGGCAATGAGCAGTTCTTC. This sequence encodes CASSLGTTGSGNEQFF. The full variable domain, in which reference TRBV5-1 and TRBJ2-1 provide the parts outside the CDR3, is KAGVTQTPRYLIKTRGQQVTLSCSPISGHRSVSWYQQTPGQGLQFLFEYFSETQRNKGNFPGRFSGRQFSNSRSEMNVSTLELGDSALYLCASSLGTTGSGNEQFFGPGTRLTVL.

This clone was seen only a few times. J is TRBJ1-2 and V is TRBV9; D ambiguous. CDR3 length: 13 residues. Trimming took 4 bases from V and 8 from J, leaving 15 bases between them. From germline, CDR1 is SGDLS and CDR2 YYNGEE. CDR3 protein: CASSPLIYRGYTF. CDR3 nucleotides: TGTGCCAGCAGCCCGCTGATTTACCGGGGCTACACCTTC.

The V call is TRBV30, the J call TRBJ1-1; TRBD1 is a possible D gene (5 bases). Between the trimmed V and J ends, which lost 2 bases and 1 base, there was a span of 8 bases. CDR1 is GTSNPN, CDR2 SVGIG, per germline (reference sequence). The CDR3 runs 13 residues. The CDR3 reads CAWSRQGNTEAFF. In nucleotides, the CDR3 is TGTGCCTGGAGTCGCCAGGGGAACACTGAAGCTTTCTTT.

V gene TRBV27 combines with J gene TRBJ2-2; 7 bases line up with TRBD2. This CDR3 contains 19 residues. V gave up 4 bases and J gave up 0 bases; unmatched junction bases: 14. Germline lookup yields CDR1 MNHEY and CDR2 SMNVEV (reference sequence). CDR3 loop: CASSSSRPTSRTNTGELFF. In DNA, the CDR3 is TGTGCCAGCAGTTCCTCCCGTCCGACTAGCAGAACGAACACCGGGGAGCTGTTTTTT.

This clone was observed once. The rearrangement links TRBV5-1 to TRBJ2-3; D gene ambiguous. Trimming shortened V by 3 bases and J by 2 bases, and 13 bases separated the two germline ends. Looked up from germline, CDR1 is SGHRS and CDR2 is YFSETQ. The CDR3 has 15 amino acids. CDR3 sequence: CASSYLRYNTDTQYF. The CDR3 nucleotides are TGCGCCAGCAGCTACCTTAGGTACAACACAGATACGCAGTATTTT.